The 3 T cell receptor beta chains listed next were all sequenced from one sample in a study of shared clonotypes between healthy human individuals. Only in-frame clones appear in the TCRdb table, and some are missing; sequencing was by immunoSEQ multiplex PCR. The sample contains under 1,100,000 clones, about 84% of which appear only once. The sample comprised memory CD4+ T cells from PBMCs. Subset: CD45RA-negative fraction. Receptor source: a man younger than 35 in good health. Some clones in this sample may be carry-over from other donors' samples.

The chain employs TRBV11-2 and TRBJ1-6, with D possibly matching TRBD1 (6 bases). CDR1 is SGHAT and CDR2 is FQNNGV in the germline V gene. This CDR3 is built from 13 residues. V was clipped by 11 bases and J by 7 bases, with 15 bases between them. The CDR3 DNA reads as TGTGCCGCCTCAGGGGAGCCCAATTCACCCCTCCACTTT. Encoded protein: CAASGEPNSPLHF.

The chain uses TRBV27 and TRBJ2-7; no firm D call. The germline V gene encodes CDR1 MNHEY and CDR2 SMNVEV (reference sequence). Trimming shortened V by 6 bases and J by 2 bases, and 14 bases separated the two germline ends. This CDR3 is built from 14 residues. The CDR3 DNA reads as TGTGCCAGCAGCCAACAGCGATCCGCCTACGAGCAGTACTTC. It encodes CASSQQRSAYEQYF.

The rearrangement joins TRBV7-3 to TRBJ2-2; D remains ambiguous. This CDR3 contains 17 residues. Trimming took off 3 bases at V and 2 bases at J, with 16 bases between the two ends. Germline CDR1 SGHTA, CDR2 FQGTGA. The CDR3 nucleotides read TGTGCCAGCAGCTTGTTTTTAGGGCTTGGAAACACCGGGGAGCTGTTTTTT. Translation: CASSLFLGLGNTGELFF.